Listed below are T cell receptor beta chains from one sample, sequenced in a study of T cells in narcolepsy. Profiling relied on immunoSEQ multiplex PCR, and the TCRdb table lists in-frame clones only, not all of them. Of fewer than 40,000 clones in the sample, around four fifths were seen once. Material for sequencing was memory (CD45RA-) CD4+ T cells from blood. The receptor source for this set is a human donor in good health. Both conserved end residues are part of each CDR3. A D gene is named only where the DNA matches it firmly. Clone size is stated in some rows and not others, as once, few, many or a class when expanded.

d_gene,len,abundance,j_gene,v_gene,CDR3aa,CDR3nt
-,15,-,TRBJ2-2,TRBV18,CASSPSRGDTGELFF,TGTGCCAGCTCACCTAGCCGGGGAGACACCGGGGAGCTGTTTTTT
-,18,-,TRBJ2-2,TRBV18,CASSPQLWTERNTGELFF,TGTGCCAGCTCACCCCAATTATGGACAGAGAGGAACACCGGGGAGCTGTTTTTT
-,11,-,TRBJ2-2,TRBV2,CASRGTGELFF,TGTGCCAGCAGGGGGACCGGGGAGCTGTTTTTT
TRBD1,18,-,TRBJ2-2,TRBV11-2,CASSRTTGKLGNTGELFF,TGTGCCAGCAGCCGTACGACAGGGAAACTTGGGAACACCGGGGAGCTGTTTTTT
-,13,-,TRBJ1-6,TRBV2,CASSDSVNSPLHF,TGTGCCAGCAGTGATAGCGTTAATTCACCCCTCCACTTT
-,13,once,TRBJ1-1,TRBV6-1,CASNRPGVIEAFF,TGTGCCAGCAATAGACCGGGCGTCATCGAAGCTTTCTTT
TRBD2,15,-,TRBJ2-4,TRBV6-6,CASSPGGRAKNIQYF,TGTGCCAGCAGCCCGGGGGGAAGGGCCAAAAACATTCAGTACTTC
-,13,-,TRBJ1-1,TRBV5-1,CVSSLVGNTEAFF,TGCGTCAGCAGCTTGGTGGGGAACACTGAAGCTTTCTTT
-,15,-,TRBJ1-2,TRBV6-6,CASSISLQGDNGYTF,TGTGCCAGCAGTATCTCCCTTCAGGGCGATAATGGCTACACCTTC
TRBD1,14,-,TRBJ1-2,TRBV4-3,CASSHGQGFYGYTF,TGCGCCAGCAGCCACGGACAGGGATTTTATGGCTACACCTTC
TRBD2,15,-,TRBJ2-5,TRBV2,CASRESGAPQETQYF,TGTGCCAGCAGGGAAAGCGGGGCGCCCCAAGAGACCCAGTACTTC
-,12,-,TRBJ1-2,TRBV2,CASSEGGYGYTF,TGTGCCAGCAGTGAAGGGGGATATGGCTACACCTTC
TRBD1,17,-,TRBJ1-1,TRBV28,CASSLPGQGGMNTEAFF,TGTGCCAGCAGTTTACCCGGACAGGGAGGGATGAACACTGAAGCTTTCTTT
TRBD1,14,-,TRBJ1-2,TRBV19,CASTLRTGPYGYTF,TGTGCCAGTACCCTTCGGACAGGGCCCTATGGCTACACCTTC
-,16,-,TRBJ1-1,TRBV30,CAWTNDRDGMNTEAFF,TGTGCCTGGACTAATGACCGGGACGGCATGAACACTGAAGCTTTCTTT
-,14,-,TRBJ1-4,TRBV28,CASTATPINEKLFF,TGTGCCAGCACCGCGACACCGATTAATGAAAAACTGTTTTTT
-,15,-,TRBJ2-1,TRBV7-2,CASGPFGSSYNEQFF,TGTGCCAGCGGCCCTTTTGGGAGCTCCTACAATGAGCAGTTCTTC
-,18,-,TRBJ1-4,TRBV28,CASSWGSSSIATNEKLFF,TGTGCCAGCAGCTGGGGGAGTTCCTCTATTGCAACTAATGAAAAACTGTTTTTT
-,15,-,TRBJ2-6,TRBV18,CASAGPHSGANVLTF,TGTGCCAGCGCGGGGCCCCACTCTGGGGCCAACGTCCTGACTTTC
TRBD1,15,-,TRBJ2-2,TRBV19,CASNPGTANTGELFF,TGTGCCAGTAATCCCGGGACAGCGAACACCGGGGAGCTGTTTTTT
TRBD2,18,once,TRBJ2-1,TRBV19,CASSIGTSGGTPRNEQFF,TGTGCCAGTAGTATTGGGACTAGCGGGGGTACCCCCCGCAATGAGCAGTTCTTC
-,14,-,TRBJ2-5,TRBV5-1,CASSFGGVGETQYF,TGCGCCAGCAGCTTCGGAGGGGTCGGGGAGACCCAGTACTTC
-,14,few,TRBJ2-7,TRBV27,CASSSNRRHNEQYF,TGTGCCAGCAGTTCGAATAGAAGACATAACGAGCAGTACTTC
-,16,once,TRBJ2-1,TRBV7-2,CASSPRRGAYDNEQFF,TGTGCCAGCAGCCCTAGAAGAGGGGCGTATGACAATGAGCAGTTCTTC
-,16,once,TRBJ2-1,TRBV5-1,CASSLGGNNPYNEQFF,TGCGCCAGCAGCTTGGGAGGGAATAACCCCTACAATGAGCAGTTCTTC
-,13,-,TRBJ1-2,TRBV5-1,CASGSEVNYGYTF,TGCGCCAGCGGGTCCGAGGTAAACTATGGCTACACCTTC
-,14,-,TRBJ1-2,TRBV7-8,CASSSPSSRGGYTF,TGTGCCAGCAGCTCCCCGTCCTCCAGGGGCGGCTACACCTTC
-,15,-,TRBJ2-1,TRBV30,CAWSGQGRGQGEQFF,TGTGCCTGGAGCGGCCAGGGGAGGGGGCAGGGTGAGCAGTTCTTC
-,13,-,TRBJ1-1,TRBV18,CASSLTSYTEAFF,TGTGCCAGCTCACTCACATCTTACACTGAAGCTTTCTTT
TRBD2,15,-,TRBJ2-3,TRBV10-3,CAISEGSGGADTQYF,TGTGCCATCAGTGAGGGTAGCGGGGGGGCCGATACGCAGTATTTT
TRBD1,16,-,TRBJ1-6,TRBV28,CASSYGTTGNNSPLHF,TGTGCCAGCAGTTATGGAACGACAGGGAATAATTCACCCCTCCACTTT
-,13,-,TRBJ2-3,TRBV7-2,CASSLSEGGTQYF,TGTGCCAGCAGCTTAAGTGAGGGGGGTACGCAGTATTTT
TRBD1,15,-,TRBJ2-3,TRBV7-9,CASSLVGQATDTQYF,TGTGCCAGCAGCTTAGTTGGACAGGCCACAGATACGCAGTATTTT
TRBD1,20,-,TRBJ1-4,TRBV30,CAWAGIGTGEGGGTNEKLFF,TGTGCCTGGGCAGGAATCGGGACAGGGGAAGGAGGGGGAACTAATGAAAAACTGTTTTTT
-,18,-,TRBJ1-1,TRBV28,CASSLDSLEGDRPFKGFF,TGTGCCAGCAGTTTAGACTCCTTGGAAGGGGACCGTCCCTTTAAAGGTTTCTTT
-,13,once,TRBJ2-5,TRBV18,CASGQGPKETQYF,TGTGCCAGCGGCCAGGGTCCCAAAGAGACCCAGTACTTC
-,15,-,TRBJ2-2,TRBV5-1,CASSLESRGTGELFF,TGCGCCAGCAGCTTGGAGAGTAGGGGAACCGGGGAGCTGTTTTTT
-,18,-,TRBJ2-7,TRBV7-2,CASSLSVRVLESSYEQYF,TGTGCCAGCAGCTTATCCGTTAGGGTACTAGAGTCCTCCTACGAGCAGTACTTC
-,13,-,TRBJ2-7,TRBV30,CAWSSDSFYEQYF,TGTGCCTGGAGTAGCGACAGCTTCTACGAGCAGTACTTC
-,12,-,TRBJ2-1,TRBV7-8,CASSLVRTEQFF,TGTGCCAGCAGCTTAGTAAGGACTGAGCAGTTCTTC
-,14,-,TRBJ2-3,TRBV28,CASRPSSSTDTQYF,TGTGCCAGCAGACCGTCCTCTAGCACAGATACGCAGTATTTT
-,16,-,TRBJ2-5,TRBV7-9,CASSLYRDGGWETQYF,TGTGCCAGCAGCTTGTACCGGGACGGTGGATGGGAGACCCAGTACTTC
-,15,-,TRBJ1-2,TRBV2,CASSEAGPPTGGYTF,TGTGCCAGCAGTGAAGCAGGGCCCCCCACGGGGGGCTACACCTTC
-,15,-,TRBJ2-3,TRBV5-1,CASKAGAFQTDTQYF,TGCGCCAGCAAGGCAGGGGCCTTCCAAACAGATACGCAGTATTTT
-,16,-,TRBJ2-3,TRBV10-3,CAISSKTGPTTDTQYF,TGTGCCATCAGTAGCAAGACAGGTCCGACCACAGATACGCAGTATTTT
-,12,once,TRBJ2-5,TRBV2,CASSEGQETQYF,TGTGCCAGCAGTGAGGGCCAAGAGACCCAGTACTTC
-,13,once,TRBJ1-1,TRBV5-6,CASSFSQGRGAFF,TGTGCCAGCAGCTTCTCGCAGGGGAGAGGAGCTTTCTTT
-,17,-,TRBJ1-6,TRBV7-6,CASSPDAQGPYNSPLHF,TGTGCCAGCAGCCCGGACGCACAGGGCCCCTATAATTCACCCCTCCACTTT
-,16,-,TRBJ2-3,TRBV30,CAWNGGVSASTDTQYF,TGTGCCTGGAATGGCGGGGTCTCAGCTAGCACAGATACGCAGTATTTT
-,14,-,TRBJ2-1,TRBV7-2,CASSFTTLWDEQFF,TGTGCCAGCAGCTTTACTACTCTATGGGATGAGCAGTTCTTC
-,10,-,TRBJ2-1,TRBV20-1,CSAQGDEQFF,TGCAGTGCCCAAGGCGATGAGCAGTTCTTC
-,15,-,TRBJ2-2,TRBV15,CATSLPDSATGELFF,TGTGCCACCAGCCTCCCCGACTCAGCCACCGGGGAGCTGTTTTTT
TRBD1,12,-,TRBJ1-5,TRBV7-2,CASSWTGQPQHF,TGTGCCAGCAGCTGGACAGGGCAGCCCCAGCATTTT
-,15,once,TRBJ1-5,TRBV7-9,CASSLSGSSNQPQHF,TGTGCCAGCAGCTTGAGTGGGTCTAGCAATCAGCCCCAGCATTTT
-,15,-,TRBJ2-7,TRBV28,CASNPGVVFKYEQYF,TGTGCCAGCAACCCGGGCGTAGTCTTTAAGTACGAGCAGTACTTC
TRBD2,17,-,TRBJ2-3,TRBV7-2,CASSLGAGGSFTDTQYF,TGTGCCAGCAGCTTAGGAGCGGGGGGTTCGTTCACAGATACGCAGTATTTT
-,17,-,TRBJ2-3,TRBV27,CASSLSPGDNTPYTQYF,TGTGCCAGCAGTTTATCGCCGGGGGACAACACCCCGTATACGCAGTATTTT
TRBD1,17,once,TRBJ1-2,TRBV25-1,CASSEIGTVGDRYGYTF,TGTGCCAGCAGTGAGATAGGGACAGTGGGGGATCGATATGGCTACACCTTC
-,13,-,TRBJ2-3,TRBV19,CASQNQGWDTQYF,TGTGCCAGCCAGAATCAGGGGTGGGATACGCAGTATTTT
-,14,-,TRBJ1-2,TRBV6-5,CASSSWTEDNGYTF,TGTGCCAGCAGTTCTTGGACAGAGGATAATGGCTACACCTTC